This is a list of T cell receptor beta chains from one sample in a study of response to subunit inactivated influenza vaccine. Each CDR3 protein gets one entry after TCRdb re-called the RT-PCR reads with MiXCR. The sample records about 540,000 distinct CDR3 sequences, around 21% being singletons. This same sample was also taken into another study, of T cells expressing NK-cell markers.

This sample comprised CD4+ T cells sorted from PBMCs, obtained 12 days after vaccination. These TCRs come from a man aged 50 or older who received an inactivated influenza vaccine. Both conserved end residues are part of each CDR3. The D gene is left open where the match is weak. Where a row states a size, it is once, few, many or the class of an expanded clone; other rows omit it.

CDR3aa: CCARRYGASSNQPQHF; CDR3nt: TGCTGTGCTAGAAGATATGGGGCTTCAAGCAATCAGCCCCAGCATTTT; abundance: once; v_gene: TRBV20-1; d_gene: NA; j_gene: TRBJ1-5
CDR3aa: CASSLGTGAPQGTHGYTF; CDR3nt: TGTGCCAGCAGCTTAGGGACAGGGGCCCCCCAGGGTACCCATGGCTACACCTTC; abundance: NA; v_gene: TRBV11-1; d_gene: TRBD1; j_gene: TRBJ1-2
CDR3aa: CSGGQVRETQYF; CDR3nt: TGCAGCGGGGGACAGGTGCGAGAGACCCAGTACTTC; abundance: few; v_gene: TRBV29-1; d_gene: TRBD1; j_gene: TRBJ2-5
CDR3aa: CATSTQGETQYF; CDR3nt: TGTGCCACCAGCACTCAAGGGGAGACCCAGTACTTC; abundance: few; v_gene: TRBV15; d_gene: NA; j_gene: TRBJ2-5
CDR3aa: CASKGQVPEAFF; CDR3nt: TGTGCCAGCAAAGGACAGGTCCCTGAAGCTTTCTTT; abundance: NA; v_gene: TRBV28; d_gene: TRBD1; j_gene: TRBJ1-1
CDR3aa: CASSYSIGGDSYNEQFF; CDR3nt: TGTGCCAGCAGTTACTCGATCGGCGGGGACTCCTACAATGAGCAGTTCTTC; abundance: NA; v_gene: TRBV6-2/TRBV6-3; d_gene: NA; j_gene: TRBJ2-1
CDR3aa: CASSLAAVAWTSRNTEAFF; CDR3nt: TGTGCCAGCAGCTTAGCTGCGGTAGCGTGGACGTCCAGGAACACTGAAGCTTTCTTT; abundance: once; v_gene: TRBV7-2; d_gene: NA; j_gene: TRBJ1-1
CDR3aa: CASRYLDVNEQYF; CDR3nt: TGTGCCAGCAGATACCTGGACGTAAACGAGCAGTACTTC; abundance: few; v_gene: TRBV12-3/TRBV12-4; d_gene: NA; j_gene: TRBJ2-7
CDR3aa: CASSEAANQETQYF; CDR3nt: TGTGCCAGCAGTGAGGCAGCCAACCAAGAGACCCAGTACTTC; abundance: few; v_gene: TRBV25-1; d_gene: NA; j_gene: TRBJ2-5
CDR3aa: CASSHTGGAYEQYF; CDR3nt: TGTGCCAGCAGCCATACCGGGGGGGCCTACGAGCAGTACTTC; abundance: few; v_gene: TRBV3-1; d_gene: TRBD2; j_gene: TRBJ2-7
CDR3aa: CASGTGWNNEQFF; CDR3nt: TGTGCCAGCGGGACAGGGTGGAACAATGAGCAGTTCTTC; abundance: few; v_gene: TRBV6-2/TRBV6-3; d_gene: TRBD1; j_gene: TRBJ2-1
CDR3aa: CSATGTHNQPQHF; CDR3nt: TGCAGTGCAACCGGGACTCACAATCAGCCCCAGCATTTT; abundance: few; v_gene: TRBV20-1; d_gene: NA; j_gene: TRBJ1-5
CDR3aa: CASSMGRSGNEKLFF; CDR3nt: TGCGCCAGCAGCATGGGACGGAGTGGTAATGAAAAACTGTTTTTT; abundance: few; v_gene: TRBV5-1; d_gene: NA; j_gene: TRBJ1-4
CDR3aa: CAISVGLQETQYF; CDR3nt: TGTGCCATCAGTGTCGGACTCCAAGAGACCCAGTACTTC; abundance: few; v_gene: TRBV10-3; d_gene: NA; j_gene: TRBJ2-5
CDR3aa: CASSYGLVTDTQYF; CDR3nt: TGTGCCAGCAGTTACGGGCTAGTCACAGATACGCAGTATTTT; abundance: NA; v_gene: TRBV6-2/TRBV6-3; d_gene: NA; j_gene: TRBJ2-3
CDR3aa: CASSLVSSMDTQYF; CDR3nt: TGCGCCAGCAGCTTGGTTAGCTCGATGGATACGCAGTATTTT; abundance: few; v_gene: TRBV5-1; d_gene: NA; j_gene: TRBJ2-3
CDR3aa: CSARRRTSSYNSPLHF; CDR3nt: TGCAGTGCTAGACGCCGGACTAGCTCCTATAATTCACCCCTCCACTTT; abundance: few; v_gene: TRBV20-1; d_gene: NA; j_gene: TRBJ1-6
CDR3aa: CASSLEKGRGYTF; CDR3nt: TGTGCCAGCAGTTTAGAAAAGGGGAGAGGCTACACCTTC; abundance: many; v_gene: TRBV12-3/TRBV12-4; d_gene: NA; j_gene: TRBJ1-2
CDR3aa: CASSSSVADTQYF; CDR3nt: TGTGCCAGCAGCTCCTCGGTTGCAGATACGCAGTATTTT; abundance: few; v_gene: TRBV9; d_gene: NA; j_gene: TRBJ2-3
CDR3aa: CASETAGLYGYTF; CDR3nt: TGTGCCAGCGAAACCGCGGGCCTCTATGGCTACACCTTC; abundance: NA; v_gene: TRBV6-1; d_gene: NA; j_gene: TRBJ1-2
CDR3aa: CASSQGAGNNEQFF; CDR3nt: TGTGCCAGCAGCCAAGGGGCCGGAAACAATGAGCAGTTCTTC; abundance: few; v_gene: TRBV4-2; d_gene: NA; j_gene: TRBJ2-1
CDR3aa: CASSYDMSNEAFF; CDR3nt: TGTGCCAGCAGTTATGACATGAGCAATGAAGCTTTCTTT; abundance: many; v_gene: TRBV2; d_gene: NA; j_gene: TRBJ1-1
CDR3aa: CSVDIRGQGSYEQYF; CDR3nt: TGCAGCGTTGACATCAGGGGACAGGGTTCCTACGAGCAGTACTTC; abundance: NA; v_gene: TRBV29-1; d_gene: TRBD1; j_gene: TRBJ2-7
CDR3aa: CASSLLTGELFF; CDR3nt: TGCGCCAGCAGCTTACTGACCGGGGAGCTGTTTTTT; abundance: many; v_gene: TRBV4-3; d_gene: NA; j_gene: TRBJ2-2
CDR3aa: CASSLAGGPSSYEQYF; CDR3nt: TGCGCCAGCAGCTTGGCGGGAGGGCCGAGCTCCTACGAGCAGTACTTC; abundance: few; v_gene: TRBV5-1; d_gene: TRBD2; j_gene: TRBJ2-7
CDR3aa: CAISEGVWNGYTF; CDR3nt: TGTGCCATCAGTGAAGGGGTTTGGAATGGCTACACCTTC; abundance: NA; v_gene: TRBV10-3; d_gene: NA; j_gene: TRBJ1-2
CDR3aa: CAISEPRTGSSGELFF; CDR3nt: TGTGCCATCAGTGAGCCCAGGACAGGGTCAAGCGGGGAGCTGTTTTTT; abundance: NA; v_gene: TRBV10-3; d_gene: TRBD1; j_gene: TRBJ2-2
CDR3aa: CSARTTSSYNEQFF; CDR3nt: TGCAGTGCAAGGACTACCAGCTCCTACAATGAGCAGTTCTTC; abundance: NA; v_gene: TRBV20-1; d_gene: NA; j_gene: TRBJ2-1
CDR3aa: CASSSRDRSYEQYF; CDR3nt: TGTGCCAGCAGTTCCCGGGACAGATCCTACGAGCAGTACTTC; abundance: NA; v_gene: TRBV6-2/TRBV6-3; d_gene: TRBD1; j_gene: TRBJ2-7